These T cell receptor beta chains were read from a single sample in a study of identical twins. TCRdb re-analysed the 5' RACE reads in MiXCR, keeping a single row per CDR3 protein. The table records just over 450,000 distinct CDR3 sequences, 13% to 15% of them present only once. This sample was also put to use in a study of yellow fever vaccine responses in identical twins.

Sequencing was carried out using CD4+ T cells sorted from blood. Every receptor here comes from a woman aged 18-30 years in good health. The CDR3 runs from the conserved cysteine through the conserved F or W. The order of the fields is CDR3 protein, CDR3 DNA, D gene, CDR3 length, J gene, clone size, V gene. D genes are given only for firm matches. Expanded clones get a size class; other rows say once, few or many, or leave the size out.

CASSLATGQGQETQYF TGTGCCAGCAGCTTGGCGACGGGACAGGGGCAAGAGACCCAGTACTTC TRBD1 16 TRBJ2-5 few TRBV5-6
CASAAGTSGYEQYF TGCGCCAGCGCCGCCGGGACTAGCGGCTACGAGCAGTACTTC TRBD2 14 TRBJ2-7 . TRBV5-1
CASSQGSAGGQETQYF TGCGCCAGCAGCCAAGGATCCGCGGGAGGGCAAGAGACCCAGTACTTC TRBD2 16 TRBJ2-5 . TRBV4-3
CASSSLTGGVGEQYF TGTGCCAGCAGCTCCCTGACAGGGGGGGTTGGCGAGCAGTACTTC TRBD1 15 TRBJ2-7 many TRBV7-9
CASRSGKETQYF TGTGCCAGCAGGTCCGGGAAAGAGACCCAGTACTTC . 12 TRBJ2-5 few TRBV5-6
CATSPPGPGNEQFF TGTGCCACCAGTCCGCCCGGGCCCGGGAATGAGCAGTTCTTC . 14 TRBJ2-1 . TRBV24-1
CASSLGRGSGEQYF TGTGCCAGCAGCTTAGGGCGCGGGTCTGGCGAGCAGTACTTC . 14 TRBJ2-7 few TRBV7-2
CASILGGSRDTQYF TGCGCCAGCATCCTTGGGGGGTCCAGGGATACGCAGTATTTT . 14 TRBJ2-3 few TRBV5-1
CASSPSAQNTQYF TGTGCCAGCAGCCCCAGCGCCCAAAATACGCAGTATTTT . 13 TRBJ2-3 few TRBV7-2
CASSRYNRGAQPQHF TGTGCCAGCAGTCGTTATAACAGGGGCGCTCAGCCCCAGCATTTT TRBD1 15 TRBJ1-5 . TRBV12-3/TRBV12-4
CASSYSVAGGPDTQYF TGTGCCAGCAGTTACTCGGTAGCGGGGGGGCCCGATACGCAGTATTTT TRBD2 16 TRBJ2-3 few TRBV6-5
CASSYRQGGQPQHF TGTGCCAGCAGTTATAGGCAGGGCGGTCAGCCCCAGCATTTT . 14 TRBJ1-5 few TRBV6-2/TRBV6-3
CASSLMGDLYEQYF TGTGCCAGCAGCCTGATGGGGGATCTCTACGAGCAGTACTTC . 14 TRBJ2-7 few TRBV7-9
CSARGPWLDMETQYF TGCAGTGCTAGAGGACCTTGGCTAGACATGGAGACCCAGTACTTC . 15 TRBJ2-5 few TRBV20-1
CASSRTSGSGDEQFF TGTGCCAGCAGTCGGACTAGCGGGAGTGGCGATGAGCAGTTCTTC TRBD2 15 TRBJ2-1 . TRBV12-3/TRBV12-4
CASSTSTGRRQFF TGTGCCAGCAGCACCTCAACAGGGCGTCGGCAGTTCTTC . 13 TRBJ2-1 . TRBV7-9
CASSLLGGRNEQFF TGTGCCAGCAGCCTACTGGGGGGCAGGAATGAGCAGTTCTTC . 14 TRBJ2-1 few TRBV7-9
CATSTKDRRRETQYF TGTGCCACCAGCACCAAGGACAGACGGAGAGAGACCCAGTACTTC . 15 TRBJ2-5 few TRBV24-1
CASSRTRTHEQFF TGTGCCAGCAGTCGGACTAGGACTCATGAGCAGTTCTTC TRBD2 13 TRBJ2-1 few TRBV2
CASTALASTSYEQYF TGTGCCAGCACCGCCCTAGCTAGCACTTCCTACGAGCAGTACTTC . 15 TRBJ2-7 few TRBV6-1
CSARGVRNTEAFF TGCAGTGCTAGGGGGGTCAGGAACACTGAAGCTTTCTTT . 13 TRBJ1-1 . TRBV20-1
CSAESGGGTSYEQYF TGCAGTGCGGAGAGCGGAGGGGGAACCTCCTACGAGCAGTACTTC . 15 TRBJ2-7 few TRBV20-1
CASTKRLGAENYEQYF TGTGCCAGCACCAAACGGCTGGGAGCGGAGAACTACGAGCAGTACTTC . 16 TRBJ2-7 few TRBV11-2
CSVEPRGHSYNEQFF TGCAGCGTAGAACCTAGGGGTCACTCCTACAATGAGCAGTTCTTC . 15 TRBJ2-1 . TRBV29-1
CASSETGHQLEQFF TGTGCCAGCAGTGAGACCGGACACCAACTAGAGCAGTTCTTC . 14 TRBJ2-1 . TRBV2
CASSQDKYEQYF TGTGCCAGCAGCCAAGATAAGTACGAGCAGTACTTC . 12 TRBJ2-7 few TRBV4-2
CAIQTAGGSYEQYF TGTGCCATCCAGACGGCGGGAGGATCCTACGAGCAGTACTTC TRBD2 14 TRBJ2-7 few TRBV7-8
CASSLGQIAKNIQYF TGTGCCAGCAGCTTGGGGCAGATAGCCAAAAACATTCAGTACTTC . 15 TRBJ2-4 many TRBV7-9
CSLGGGASGQETQYF TGCAGTTTAGGAGGGGGCGCATCCGGCCAAGAGACCCAGTACTTC . 15 TRBJ2-5 few TRBV20-1
CASSQRVGLWTDTQYF TGTGCCAGCAGCCAACGAGTAGGGCTGTGGACAGATACGCAGTATTTT . 16 TRBJ2-3 . TRBV3-1
CASSLGGELYNEQFF TGTGCCAGCAGCTTGGGTGGGGAGCTATACAATGAGCAGTTCTTC . 15 TRBJ2-1 few TRBV7-2
CSVQKNQPQHF TGCAGCGTTCAGAAAAATCAGCCCCAGCATTTT . 11 TRBJ1-5 . TRBV29-1
CASSLDGDTKFYGYTF TGCGCCAGCAGCTTGGATGGGGACACCAAATTCTATGGCTACACCTTC . 16 TRBJ1-2 . TRBV5-1
CAIWGGGGEQFF TGTGCCATCTGGGGAGGGGGCGGTGAGCAGTTCTTC . 12 TRBJ2-1 . TRBV10-3
CASSQGQGVTDTQYF TGCGCCAGCAGCCAGGGACAGGGGGTAACAGATACGCAGTATTTT TRBD1 15 TRBJ2-3 . TRBV4-3
CASSFFGVQGHTEAFF TGTGCCAGCAGTTTCTTTGGGGTCCAGGGACACACTGAAGCTTTCTTT . 16 TRBJ1-1 . TRBV27